This T cell receptor beta chain was recovered during a study of radiation and T cells in renal cell carcinoma. This CDR3 spans 16 amino acids. Germline CDR1 reads MNHNY; CDR2 reads SVGAGI (reference sequence). V shed 3 bases, J shed 5 bases, and the junction held 9 bases outside the gene matches. Treatment meaning: treatment-naive control, cytoreductive nephrectomy. The patient's renal cell carcinoma had clear cell pathology. Sequenced control tumors were from about a dozen males and a few females, median age roughly 50. This clone has just one count. Its matching antigen is unknown. Study conclusions and caveats: Dominant CDR3 motifs occupied more repertoire in irradiated than control tumors.

The table came from immunoSEQ multiplex PCR; TCRdb's copy has only in-frame clones and leaves some out. The table includes roughly 13,000 clones, around 57% detected once. The genes are TRBV6-6 and TRBJ2-2, with 7 bases fitting TRBD1. The sequencing used tumor tissue, collected from a patient whose treatment was nephrectomy without radiotherapy. This clonotype was obtained from a man aged 50 to 59 with renal cell carcinoma. The CDR3 protein is CASSYFLTGRTGELFF. The CDR3 nucleotides read TGTGCCAGCAGTTATTTTTTGACAGGGAGAACCGGGGAGCTGTTTTTT.